This is a list of T cell receptor beta chains from one sample in a study of T cell responses to AZD1222 COVID-19 vaccine. Using immunoSEQ multiplex PCR, the repertoire was profiled, and TCRdb retains in-frame clones only, with some absent. The sample lists 90,000 to 110,000 clones; roughly nine tenths were seen once. The specimen comprised peripheral blood, sampled on day 0 of AZD1222 vaccination. These receptors originate from an adult in good health. Each CDR3 is given with its conserved first and last residue. Each record gives: J gene, V gene, D gene, clone size, CDR3 protein, CDR3 DNA. A D gene is named only where the DNA matches it firmly. Only part of the rows carry a size: once, few, many, or a class if the clone is expanded.

J gene: TRBJ1-6; V gene: TRBV5-4; D gene: -; clone size: -; CDR3 protein: CASSVASGADNSPLHF; CDR3 DNA: TGTGCCAGCAGCGTAGCCTCAGGGGCGGATAATTCACCCCTCCACTTT
J gene: TRBJ2-7; V gene: TRBV4-2; D gene: -; clone size: -; CDR3 protein: CASSQDHRGSSYEQYF; CDR3 DNA: TGTGCCAGCAGCCAAGATCATCGAGGGTCCTCCTACGAGCAGTACTTC
J gene: TRBJ1-2; V gene: TRBV5-1; D gene: -; clone size: -; CDR3 protein: CASSLAGANYGYTF; CDR3 DNA: TGCGCCAGCAGCTTGGCTGGGGCTAACTATGGCTACACCTTC
J gene: TRBJ1-3; V gene: TRBV19; D gene: -; clone size: -; CDR3 protein: CASSYQAGNTIYF; CDR3 DNA: TGTGCCAGTAGTTACCAGGCTGGAAACACCATATATTTT
J gene: TRBJ1-2; V gene: TRBV3-1/TRBV3-2; D gene: TRBD1; clone size: -; CDR3 protein: CASSVDRDAGYTF; CDR3 DNA: TGTGCCAGCAGCGTGGACAGGGATGCTGGCTACACCTTC
J gene: TRBJ1-1; V gene: TRBV5-1; D gene: TRBD1; clone size: once; CDR3 protein: CASSLAGQGSLLNTEAFF; CDR3 DNA: TGCGCCAGCAGCTTGGCCGGACAGGGTAGCCTGCTGAACACTGAAGCTTTCTTT
J gene: TRBJ1-1; V gene: TRBV9; D gene: TRBD1; clone size: -; CDR3 protein: CASSPGGGNTEAFF; CDR3 DNA: TGTGCCAGCAGCCCAGGGGGAGGGAACACTGAAGCTTTCTTT
J gene: TRBJ2-1; V gene: TRBV6-5; D gene: -; clone size: once; CDR3 protein: CASSYYDGDNEQFF; CDR3 DNA: TGTGCCAGCAGTTACTACGATGGGGACAATGAGCAGTTCTTC
J gene: TRBJ2-1; V gene: TRBV30; D gene: -; clone size: -; CDR3 protein: CAWSVVRRRGEQFF; CDR3 DNA: TGTGCCTGGAGTGTTGTTAGGCGGCGTGGGGAGCAGTTCTTC
J gene: TRBJ2-1; V gene: TRBV9; D gene: -; clone size: -; CDR3 protein: CASSVTGVGNEQFF; CDR3 DNA: TGTGCCAGCAGCGTTACGGGGGTGGGGAATGAGCAGTTCTTC
J gene: TRBJ2-7; V gene: TRBV3-1/TRBV3-2; D gene: -; clone size: -; CDR3 protein: CASSQGGAQYF; CDR3 DNA: TGTGCCAGCAGCCAAGGTGGCGCCCAGTACTTC
J gene: TRBJ1-2; V gene: TRBV12-3/TRBV12-4; D gene: -; clone size: -; CDR3 protein: CASTIGGGGYTF; CDR3 DNA: TGTGCCAGCACCATAGGGGGTGGCGGCTACACCTTC
J gene: TRBJ2-1; V gene: TRBV27; D gene: -; clone size: -; CDR3 protein: CASSPTGIAAGEQFF; CDR3 DNA: TGTGCCAGCAGTCCTACAGGGATCGCAGCTGGAGAGCAGTTCTTC
J gene: TRBJ1-6; V gene: TRBV6-5; D gene: -; clone size: -; CDR3 protein: CASSTRQAPSPLHF; CDR3 DNA: TGTGCCAGCAGTACAAGACAGGCCCCTTCACCCCTCCACTTT
J gene: TRBJ1-2; V gene: TRBV19; D gene: TRBD1; clone size: -; CDR3 protein: CASLEPGQGASYGYTF; CDR3 DNA: TGTGCCAGCCTTGAACCCGGACAGGGGGCATCCTATGGCTACACCTTC
J gene: TRBJ1-1; V gene: TRBV5-1; D gene: -; clone size: -; CDR3 protein: CASSASQLGVNTEAFF; CDR3 DNA: TGCGCCAGCAGCGCCTCTCAGCTAGGGGTGAACACTGAAGCTTTCTTT
J gene: TRBJ1-5; V gene: TRBV4-1; D gene: -; clone size: -; CDR3 protein: CASSQEGWFSGNQPQHF; CDR3 DNA: TGCGCCAGCAGCCAAGAAGGGTGGTTTTCTGGCAATCAGCCCCAGCATTTT
J gene: TRBJ2-5; V gene: TRBV4-2; D gene: -; clone size: -; CDR3 protein: CASSQEHREETQYF; CDR3 DNA: TGTGCCAGCAGCCAAGAACATAGGGAGGAGACCCAGTACTTC
J gene: TRBJ2-1; V gene: TRBV6-6; D gene: -; clone size: -; CDR3 protein: CATVGGVSYNEQFF; CDR3 DNA: TGTGCGACCGTGGGCGGAGTCTCCTACAATGAGCAGTTCTTC
J gene: TRBJ1-5; V gene: TRBV7-8; D gene: -; clone size: -; CDR3 protein: CASSRDSIGNQPQHF; CDR3 DNA: TGTGCCAGCAGCCGTGACAGTATTGGCAATCAGCCCCAGCATTTT
J gene: TRBJ1-5; V gene: TRBV6-1; D gene: -; clone size: -; CDR3 protein: CASSDRSNQPQHF; CDR3 DNA: TGTGCCAGCAGTGACCGAAGCAATCAGCCCCAGCATTTT
J gene: TRBJ1-6; V gene: TRBV4-1; D gene: -; clone size: -; CDR3 protein: CASSQNGHGGNSPLHF; CDR3 DNA: TGCGCCAGCAGCCAAAACGGACACGGGGGTAATTCACCCCTCCACTTT
J gene: TRBJ1-5; V gene: TRBV12-3/TRBV12-4; D gene: -; clone size: once; CDR3 protein: CASSPGPSQPQHF; CDR3 DNA: TGTGCCAGCAGTCCGGGTCCTAGTCAGCCCCAGCATTTT
J gene: TRBJ2-3; V gene: TRBV18; D gene: TRBD2; clone size: -; CDR3 protein: CASSPGGHTQYF; CDR3 DNA: TGTGCCAGCTCACCGGGAGGGCATACGCAGTATTTT
J gene: TRBJ2-3; V gene: TRBV6-5; D gene: TRBD2; clone size: few; CDR3 protein: CASIGGLAGVVTQYF; CDR3 DNA: TGTGCCAGCATTGGGGGACTAGCGGGAGTGGTTACGCAGTATTTT
J gene: TRBJ1-4; V gene: TRBV5-1; D gene: -; clone size: once; CDR3 protein: CASSEEGGLGEKLFF; CDR3 DNA: TGCGCCAGCAGCGAGGAGGGGGGTTTAGGTGAAAAACTGTTTTTT
J gene: TRBJ1-5; V gene: TRBV7-2; D gene: TRBD1; clone size: -; CDR3 protein: CASSSGGSNQPQHF; CDR3 DNA: TGTGCCAGCAGCTCAGGGGGAAGCAATCAGCCCCAGCATTTT